This T cell receptor beta chain stems from a study of follicular helper T cells after annual influenza vaccination. Indicated time point: 2013-2014 season, 7 days after vaccination. Worth noting for this clone: Its antigen is unknown.

Clones were sequenced by immunoSEQ multiplex PCR, and TCRdb holds only the in-frame ones, with some missing. This table has about 8,700 clones, over 80% appearing once. The study, taken as a whole, reports: Successive annual vaccinations recalled a recurrent oligoclonal ICOS+CD38+ cTfh response with influenza-specific clonotypes.

The receptor was isolated from an adult who received the influenza vaccine. The input for sequencing was CXCR5+ CD38- circulating T follicular helper cells from blood, taken 7 days after influenza vaccination. Subset meaning: circulating Tfh, non-naive CD4+CXCR5+PD-1+ (ICOS+CD38+ or ICOS-CD38-).

DNA of the CDR3: TGTGCCAGCAGCCCGAGGGACAGGGGGTCCTCAGATACGCAGTATTTT. As protein: CASSPRDRGSSDTQYF. The chain is built from TRBV11-1 and TRBJ2-3; TRBD1 matches 11 bases. CDR1 and CDR2 from the germline V gene are SGHAT and FQDESV (reference sequence). V was pared by 5 bases and J by 4 bases, with 8 bases of the junction left unmatched. This CDR3 is built from 16 residues. Drawing the rest from reference TRBV11-1 and TRBJ2-3, the complete variable domain is EAEVAQSPRYKITEKSQAVAFWCDPISGHATLYWYRQILGQGPELLVQFQDESVVDDSQLPKDRFSAERLKGVDSTLKIQPAELGDSAMYLCASSPRDRGSSDTQYFGPGTRLTVL.